This TCR beta chain is from a study of T cell repertoires in MIS-A myocarditis. This CDR3 has 18 residues. V was cut by 0 bases and J by 3 bases, with 20 bases left in between. From germline, CDR1 is LGHDT and CDR2 YNNKEL (reference sequence). TCRdb's copy holds only in-frame clones and misses some; the assay was immunoSEQ multiplex PCR. Of thousands of clones listed, around 75% were seen once; the top ten hold about 64%. Source material: interventricular septum heart tissue obtained at autopsy. The rearrangement uses TRBV3-1 (or the pseudogene TRBV3-2) and TRBJ2-5; D call uncertain. The source is a man aged 18 to 30 with fulminant myocarditis from multisystem inflammatory syndrome in adults (MIS-A) after COVID-19. The CDR3 reads CASSQDELEPLPEETQYF. CDR3 sequence (DNA): TGTGCCAGCAGCCAAGATGAGCTGGAGCCACTCCCAGAAGAGACCCAGTACTTC.